This T cell receptor beta chain originates from a study of early stage breast cancer tumors. Turning to the study itself: The ER+/PR+/HER2- tumors included eight ductal and a handful of lobular carcinomas.

Study-level findings and limits: Unsorted bulk genomic DNA sequencing lacked pairing and functional marker data. Compared with adjacent normal breast tissue, tumors showed about 2.5-fold greater T cell density and higher clonality. Tumor and normal breast were distinguished via blood comparison in 14 of 16 patients.

The CDR3 has 15 residues. Germline loops: CDR1 SGHVS, CDR2 FQNEAQ. Trimming removed 0 bases from V and 4 bases from J, with 12 bases in between. As concerns this clone: As yet, its antigen is unknown.

Sequenced by immunoSEQ multiplex PCR; TCRdb stores in-frame clones only, minus some. This sample yields 55,000 to 70,000 clones, of which around 80% are seen a single time; about 4.4% belongs to the top ten. This receptor was taken from a person aged 40-50 years with breast cancer. The source material was blood. This rearrangement joins TRBV7-8 to TRBJ1-1, with TRBD1 as a possible D gene (5 bases). CDR3 sequence (DNA): TGTGCCAGCAGCTTAGCAGACAGTCCTAGCACTGAAGCTTTCTTT. The encoded protein is CASSLADSPSTEAFF.